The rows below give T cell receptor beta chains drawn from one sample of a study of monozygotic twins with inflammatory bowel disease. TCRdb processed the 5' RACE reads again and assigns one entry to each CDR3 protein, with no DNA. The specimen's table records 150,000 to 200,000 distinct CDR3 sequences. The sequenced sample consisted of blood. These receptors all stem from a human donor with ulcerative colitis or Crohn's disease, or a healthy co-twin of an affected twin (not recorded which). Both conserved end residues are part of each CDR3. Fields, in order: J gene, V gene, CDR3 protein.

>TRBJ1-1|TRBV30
CAWSFRALEAFF
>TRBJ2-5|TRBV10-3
CAISKRTGGGQETQYF
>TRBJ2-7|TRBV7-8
CASSLATGRPLYEQYF
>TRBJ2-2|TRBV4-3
CASSQDHGLAGKAGELFF
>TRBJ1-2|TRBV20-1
CSATYGAGAGYTF
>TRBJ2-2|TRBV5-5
CASSLALASNTGELFF
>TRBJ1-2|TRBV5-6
CASSPGPGGIFSGYTF
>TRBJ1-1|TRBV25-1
CASSRPGTRTEAFF
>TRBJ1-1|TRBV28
CASSLRPGTEAFF
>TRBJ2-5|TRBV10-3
CAISESNQRETQYF
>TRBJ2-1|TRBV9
CASSVDPGGLAGRPSYNEQFF
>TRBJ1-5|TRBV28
CASRTGQINQPQHF
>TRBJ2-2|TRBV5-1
CASSLIQGWTGELFF
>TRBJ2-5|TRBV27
CASSVGGYTETQYF